This entry lists 6 T cell receptor beta chains sequenced from one sample in a study of kidney transplant recipient with SARS-CoV-2 infection. TCRdb fed the reads into MiXCR, producing one record per CDR3 protein. The profile shows roughly 230,000 distinct CDR3 sequences, 29% of them singletons. Sequencing was performed on a blood sample, taken at baseline and between days 110 and 120 from a kidney transplant recipient. These receptors were collected from a male patient between 25 and 39 years old who had COVID-19 and was a kidney transplant recipient. Some T cells could come from the graft donor.

In its sample, this clonotype was seen many times. The chain combines TRBV3-1 with TRBJ2-2; D unclear. V lost 5 bases and J lost 5, with 24 bases in between. The CDR3 covers 18 residues. Germline V gene sequence: CDR1 LGHDT, CDR2 YNNKEL (reference sequence). CDR3 region: CASSTSDPISGLTGELFF. The DNA of the CDR3 is TGTGCCAGCAGCACATCAGATCCCATTTCAGGCTTGACCGGGGAGCTGTTTTTT.

In this sample, this clonotype turned up once. A read error is possible here, since a much larger clone lies one base away. The chain links TRBV5-1 to TRBJ1-1; D remains ambiguous. CDR1 is SGHRS and CDR2 is YFSETQ in the germline V gene. V gave up 0 bases and J gave up 1 base, with 7 bases separating them. This CDR3 spans 14 amino acids. The CDR3 sequence is CASSLDSRNTEAFF. The DNA for the CDR3 is TGCGCCAGCAGCTTGGACAGTAGGAACACTGAAGCTTTCTTT.

In its sample, this clonotype was seen many times. V is TRBV12-3 or TRBV12-4 and J is TRBJ2-2; the D gene is possibly TRBD1 (7 bases). Deletions cut 5 bases from V and 4 bases from J, with 14 bases between. The CDR3 covers 15 residues. CDR3 sequence: CASSRNRGGTGELFF. For the CDR3, the DNA is TGTGCCAGCAGTCGGAACAGGGGAGGCACCGGGGAGCTGTTTTTT.

This clonotype was observed at least ten times. The rearrangement uses TRBV6-9 and TRBJ1-2, with D unresolved. Per germline, CDR1 MNHGY and CDR2 SVAAGI. The CDR3 consists of 17 residues. The V and J ends lost 5 bases and 4 bases respectively, with 23 bases between them. The DNA of the CDR3 is TGTGCCAGCAGTGTAATTCGGCCTTACGGAAAGACCTATGGCTACACCTTC. Its protein is CASSVIRPYGKTYGYTF.

About this clonotype itself: A clone one base away is much larger, so this may be a read error. V usage is TRBV12-3 or TRBV12-4 and J usage is TRBJ2-7; TRBD2 is a possible D gene (6 bases). The V end was cut by 6 bases, the J end by 4 bases, with 10 bases between. The CDR3 loop spans 12 amino acids. DNA of the CDR3: TGTGCCAGCAGGCGGCGGGGATACGAGCAGTACTTC. Residues: CASRRRGYEQYF.

This clonotype was seen many times. The chain has TRBV6-1 and TRBJ1-3; 7 bases match TRBD1. The CDR3 has 15 amino acids. The V gene end was trimmed by 4 bases and the J gene end by 4 bases; junction bases not matched to a gene: 7. The germline gives CDR1 MNHNS, CDR2 SASEGT. The CDR3 spells CASSVTGTEGNTIYF. The CDR3 DNA reads as TGTGCCAGCAGTGTCACCGGGACAGAGGGAAACACCATATATTTT.